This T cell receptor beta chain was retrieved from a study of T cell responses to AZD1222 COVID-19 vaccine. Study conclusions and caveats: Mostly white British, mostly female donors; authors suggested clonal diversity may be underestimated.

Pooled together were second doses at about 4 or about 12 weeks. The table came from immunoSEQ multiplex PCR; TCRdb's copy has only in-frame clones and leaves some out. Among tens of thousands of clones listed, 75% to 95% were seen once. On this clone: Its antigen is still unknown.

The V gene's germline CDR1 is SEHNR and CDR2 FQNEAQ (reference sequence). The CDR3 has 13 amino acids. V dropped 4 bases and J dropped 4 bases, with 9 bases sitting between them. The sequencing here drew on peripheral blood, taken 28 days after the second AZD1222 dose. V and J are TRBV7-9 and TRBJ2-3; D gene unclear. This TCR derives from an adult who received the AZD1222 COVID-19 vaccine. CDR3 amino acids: CASSSISADTQYF. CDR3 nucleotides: TGTGCCAGCAGCTCAATCAGCGCAGATACGCAGTATTTT.